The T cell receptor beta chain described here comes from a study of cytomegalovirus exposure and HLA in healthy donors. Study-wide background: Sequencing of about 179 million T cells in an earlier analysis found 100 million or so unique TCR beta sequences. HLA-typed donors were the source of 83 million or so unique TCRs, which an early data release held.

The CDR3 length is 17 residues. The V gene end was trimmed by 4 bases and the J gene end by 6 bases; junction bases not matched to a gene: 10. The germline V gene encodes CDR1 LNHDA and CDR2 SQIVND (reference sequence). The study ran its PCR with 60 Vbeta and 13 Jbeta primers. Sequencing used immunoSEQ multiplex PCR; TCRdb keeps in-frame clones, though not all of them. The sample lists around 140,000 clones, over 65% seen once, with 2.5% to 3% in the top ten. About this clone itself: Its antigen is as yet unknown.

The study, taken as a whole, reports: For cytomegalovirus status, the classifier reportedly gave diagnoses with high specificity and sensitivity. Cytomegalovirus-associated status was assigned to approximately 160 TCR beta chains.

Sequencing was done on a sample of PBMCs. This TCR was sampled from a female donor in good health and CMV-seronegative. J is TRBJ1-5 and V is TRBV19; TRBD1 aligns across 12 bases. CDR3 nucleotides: TGTGCCAGTAGTACGGGACAGGGGGCGGAGGGCCGTCAGCCCCAGCATTTT. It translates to CASSTGQGAEGRQPQHF.